The rows below give T cell receptor beta chains drawn from one sample of a study of beta chain features in type 1 diabetes. Sequenced by immunoSEQ multiplex PCR; TCRdb stores in-frame clones only, minus some. The top ten hold 0.045% to 0.05% of the sample, which has about 450,000 clones, over 10% seen once. Sequencing used naive CD4+ T cells from blood. These receptors came from a woman between 18 and 30 years old in good health. The CDR3 runs from the conserved cysteine through the conserved F or W. Each record gives: clone size, V gene, J gene, D gene, CDR3 protein, CDR3 DNA. D genes are given only for firm matches. Clone size is stated in some rows and not others, as once, few, many or a class when expanded.

>.|TRBV7-9|TRBJ2-5|.
CASSFELTQETQYF
TGTGCCAGCAGCTTTGAGTTAACCCAAGAGACCCAGTACTTC
>.|TRBV30|TRBJ1-1|.
CAWSGPPNQNEAFF
TGTGCCTGGAGTGGACCTCCAAATCAGAATGAAGCTTTCTTT
>.|TRBV11-1|TRBJ2-1|.
CASSLRDPYNEQFF
TGTGCCAGCAGCTTAAGGGATCCCTACAATGAGCAGTTCTTC
>.|TRBV5-4|TRBJ1-2|TRBD1
CASSLVQGARGYTF
TGTGCCAGCAGCTTGGTACAGGGGGCGCGTGGCTACACCTTC
>.|TRBV16|TRBJ1-5|TRBD1
CASSQLGTGDQPQHF
TGTGCCAGCAGCCAATTGGGGACAGGGGATCAGCCCCAGCATTTT
>few|TRBV6-5|TRBJ1-4|.
CASSSPGRNEKLFF
TGTGCCAGCAGCAGCCCAGGTCGTAATGAAAAACTGTTTTTT
>few|TRBV4-3|TRBJ2-3|TRBD2
CASSQRLGSGGGTDTQYF
TGCGCCAGCAGCCAACGCCTGGGTAGCGGGGGGGGCACAGATACGCAGTATTTT
>few|TRBV11-2|TRBJ2-1|.
CASSLDPRGRSYNEQFF
TGTGCCAGCAGCTTAGACCCCAGGGGACGCTCCTACAATGAGCAGTTCTTC
>few|TRBV4-3|TRBJ2-5|.
CASSREGGRQETQYF
TGCGCCAGCAGCCGGGAAGGTGGACGCCAAGAGACCCAGTACTTC
>.|TRBV5-1|TRBJ1-4|TRBD1
CASSLLQGTSEKLFF
TGCGCCAGCAGCTTATTACAGGGGACAAGCGAAAAACTGTTTTTT
>.|TRBV18|TRBJ2-3|TRBD2
CASSLHSSGVVPSTDTQYF
TGTGCCAGCTCACTCCATTCTAGCGGGGTGGTTCCTAGCACAGATACGCAGTATTTT
>.|TRBV7-9|TRBJ2-7|.
CASSSQSATEQYF
TGTGCCAGCAGCTCTCAGTCCGCCACCGAGCAGTACTTC
>few|TRBV7-3|TRBJ2-1|TRBD2
CASSSPPASGRRGDEQFF
TGTGCCAGCAGCTCTCCCCCGGCCAGCGGGAGGCGGGGGGATGAGCAGTTCTTC
>.|TRBV29-1|TRBJ2-5|.
CSVVLVPSVETQYF
TGCAGCGTTGTTTTGGTCCCGTCGGTAGAGACCCAGTACTTC
>few|TRBV4-3|TRBJ2-1|.
CASSQNRPTYNEQFF
TGCGCCAGCAGCCAAAACAGACCCACCTACAATGAGCAGTTCTTC
>few|TRBV20-1|TRBJ2-3|.
CSARPTDTQYF
TGCAGTGCTCGGCCCACAGATACGCAGTATTTT